This TCR beta chain was recorded in a study of T cell responses to AZD1222 COVID-19 vaccine. Regarding the study as a whole: The study reported that nearly half of spike-specific TCRs target unmutated variant regions. Spike-spanning, vaccine-associated CD4 TCRs were dominant at 160-218 and 743-854. White British ancestry dominated among donors, who included more females, and clonal diversity was possibly underestimated.

Germline CDR1 reads PRHDT; CDR2 reads FYEKMQ (reference sequence). Trimming left V 4 bases short and J 5 bases short, with 11 bases between. CDR3 size: 13 residues. Regarding this clone: Its target is not known.

Sequenced by immunoSEQ multiplex PCR; TCRdb stores in-frame clones only, minus some. The data show roughly 140,000 clones, about 92% seen once. The sequence was obtained from an adult who received the AZD1222 COVID-19 vaccine. This material consisted of peripheral blood, taken 28 days after the second AZD1222 dose. V is TRBV13 and J is TRBJ2-5; no clear D gene. The CDR3, as DNA: TGTGCCAGCAGCTCCCGGGCCAGGGAGACCCAGTACTTC. It yields the protein CASSSRARETQYF.